This entry lists 9 T cell receptor beta chains sequenced from one sample in a study of CD8 T cells in Susac syndrome. Reverse transcription of about 0.45 to 1 ug RNA was performed with random hexamers. TCRdb re-analysed the immunoSEQ multiplex PCR reads in MiXCR, keeping a single row per CDR3 protein. There are just under 150,000 distinct CDR3 sequences in the sample; approximately 95% occur only once, and over 0.07% lies in the top ten. Sequencing was carried out using CD4+ T cells from PBMCs. These receptors were taken from a human donor in good health.

V and J are TRBV28 and TRBJ1-2; D unresolved. Between the trimmed V and J ends, which lost 5 bases and 5 bases, there was a span of 9 bases. Germline V CDR1 and CDR2: MDHEN, SYDVKM. There are 12 residues in the CDR3. This chain's CDR3 is CASSEGEYGYTF. As DNA, the CDR3 is TGTGCCAGCAGTGAGGGAGAGTATGGCTACACCTTC.

The chain couples TRBV5-1 to TRBJ2-7; 16 positions match TRBD2. This CDR3 spans 17 amino acids. Unmatched junction bases numbered 9, after V lost 4 bases and J lost 5 bases. CDR1 and CDR2 (germline): SGHRS, YFSETQ. CDR3 nucleotides: TGCGCCAGCAGCCGGGGGACTAGCGGGAGGGCCGATCACGAGCAGTACTTC. Residues: CASSRGTSGRADHEQYF.

J is TRBJ2-5 and V is TRBV29-1, with D unclear. CDR1 SQVTM and CDR2 ANQGSEA come from the germline V gene. V shed 4 bases and J shed 4 bases, with 10 bases lying between them. CDR3 length: 12 amino acids. The DNA for the CDR3 is TGCAGCGTTGGGGTTCTGGGAGAGACCCAGTACTTC. As protein: CSVGVLGETQYF.

The chain joins TRBV5-1 to TRBJ2-4, with 9 bases fitting TRBD2. This CDR3 contains 17 residues. Germline-derived CDR1 and CDR2 are SGHRS and YFSETQ. Germline trimming cut 2 bases from V and 1 base from J; bases unmatched to any gene: 7. The CDR3 loop is CASSFNSGSAAKNIQYF. The DNA of the CDR3 is TGCGCCAGCAGCTTCAATAGCGGGAGCGCGGCCAAAAACATTCAGTACTTC.

The rearrangement uses TRBV29-1 and TRBJ1-1; 9 bases are shared with TRBD1. Per the germline V gene, CDR1 is SQVTM and CDR2 is ANQGSEA. The CDR3 is made up of 13 amino acids. After removal of 6 bases from V and 6 bases from J, the junction contained 8 bases not matched to a gene. The CDR3 loop is CSVVRDREAEAFF. The CDR3 DNA sequence: TGCAGCGTAGTCCGGGACAGGGAGGCTGAAGCTTTCTTT.

The chain couples TRBV5-4 to TRBJ1-1; 12 nucleotides align to TRBD1. The V segment lost 4 bases and the J segment 4 bases; nucleotides outside the gene matches: 5. This CDR3 region has 15 residues. Germline CDR1 and CDR2: SGHNT and YYREEE (reference sequence). CDR3 DNA: TGTGCCAGCAGCCGGGACAGGGGGCAGGGCACTGAAGCTTTCTTT. Residues: CASSRDRGQGTEAFF. Based on the CDR3 plus reference TRBV5-4 and TRBJ1-1, the full variable domain is ETGVTQSPTHLIKTRGQQVTLRCSSQSGHNTVSWYQQALGQGPQFIFQYYREEENGRGNFPPRFSGLQFPNYSSELNVNALELDDSALYLCASSRDRGQGTEAFFGQGTRLTVV.

In this sample, this clonotype turned up once. DNA for the CDR3: TGTGCCAGCAGCTTGGGGGGGGGAACTGAAAAACTGTTTTTT. Its translation is CASSLGGGTEKLFF. V usage is TRBV5-4 and J usage is TRBJ1-4; TRBD1 might be the D (5 bases). This CDR3 has 14 residues. With 0 bases removed from V and 7 bases from J, the gap between germline ends came to 10 bases. Germline assignment: CDR1 SGHNT and CDR2 YYREEE (reference sequence). The complete variable domain, with remaining parts taken from reference TRBV5-4 and TRBJ1-4, reads ETGVTQSPTHLIKTRGQQVTLRCSSQSGHNTVSWYQQALGQGPQFIFQYYREEENGRGNFPPRFSGLQFPNYSSELNVNALELDDSALYLCASSLGGGTEKLFFGSGTQLSVL.

This chain uses TRBV5-5 with TRBJ2-2; 13 nucleotides line up with TRBD2. The CDR3 loop spans 17 amino acids. Germline values: CDR1 SGHKS, CDR2 YYEKEE (reference sequence). The V and J ends lost 0 bases and 6 bases, in that order; junction bases with no gene match: 5. CDR3: CASSLGRLAGGSGELFF. The CDR3 coding sequence is TGTGCCAGCAGCTTGGGAAGACTAGCGGGAGGCTCCGGGGAGCTGTTTTTT.

The rearrangement uses TRBV20-1 and TRBJ2-3; D perhaps matches TRBD2 (6 bases). V was cut by 6 bases and J by 7 bases, with 20 bases left in between. This CDR3 spans 14 amino acids. The V gene's germline CDR1 is DFQATT and CDR2 SNEGSKA (reference sequence). The CDR3 loop is CSAPAGSNAYTQYF. The CDR3 DNA follows: TGCAGTGCCCCAGCGGGTTCCAACGCGTATACGCAGTATTTT.